This passage covers 26 T cell receptor beta chains from one sample sequenced in a study of identical twins. TCRdb processed the 5' RACE reads anew with MiXCR; each CDR3 protein has one entry. The sample has about 550,000 distinct CDR3 sequences; about 22% are singletons. The data also belong to a second study, concerning yellow fever vaccine responses in identical twins.

Material for sequencing was CD4+ T cells sorted from blood. These receptors came from a woman aged 18-35 years in good health.

This sequence joins TRBV5-1 and TRBJ2-4; D gene uncertain. Trimming took off 4 bases at V and 1 base at J, with 15 bases between the two ends. CDR1 SGHRS and CDR2 YFSETQ come from the germline V gene. CDR3 length: 16 residues. The CDR3 reads CASSTPIQRAKNIQYF. The CDR3 nucleotides read TGCGCCAGCAGCACCCCCATTCAGAGGGCCAAAAACATTCAGTACTTC.

The chain employs TRBV7-2 and TRBJ2-1; D is perhaps TRBD1 (5 bases). The CDR3 has 14 residues. Trimming removed 5 bases from V and 5 bases from J, with 13 bases in between. Germline V gene data show CDR1 as SGHTA and CDR2 as FQGNSA. CDR3 protein: CASSPQPGNNEQFF. For the CDR3, the DNA is TGTGCCAGCAGCCCGCAGCCAGGGAACAATGAGCAGTTCTTC.

The V gene is TRBV7-9, the J gene TRBJ2-3; TRBD1 or TRBD2 may be the D gene (6 bases each). Per the germline V gene, CDR1 is SEHNR and CDR2 is FQNEAQ (reference sequence). The CDR3 is 16 residues long. V shed 6 bases and J shed 3 bases, with 19 bases lying between them. The CDR3: CASRPLRGTLTDTQYF. CDR3 DNA sequence: TGTGCCAGCAGGCCCTTGAGGGGGACTTTAACAGATACGCAGTATTTT. Together with reference TRBV7-9 and TRBJ2-3, the CDR3 gives the full variable domain: DTGVSQNPRHKITKRGQNVTFRCDPISEHNRLYWYRQTLGQGPEFLTYFQNEAQLEKSRLLSDRFSAERPKGSFSTLEIQRTEQGDSAMYLCASRPLRGTLTDTQYFGPGTRLTVL.

The chain is built from TRBV11-2 and TRBJ2-5; TRBD2 matches 10 bases. The V gene's germline CDR1 is SGHAT and CDR2 FQNNGV. With 5 bases clipped from V and 4 bases from J, the junction kept 4 bases outside the gene matches. The CDR3 is 14 residues long. The CDR3 loop reads CASSPAGGGETQYF. The CDR3 DNA sequence: TGTGCCAGCAGCCCAGCGGGGGGGGGAGAGACCCAGTACTTC.

CDR3 nucleotide sequence: TGCGCCAGCAGCTTGGCCCAAAAGGACGCTCAGTACTTC. Its translation: CASSLAQKDAQYF. The chain employs TRBV5-1 and TRBJ2-4; D gene unclear. V gave up 0 bases and J gave up 12 bases, with 13 bases separating them. Germline V gene lookup returns CDR1 SGHRS and CDR2 YFSETQ. The CDR3 sequence is 13 residues long.

This rearrangement joins TRBV12-3 or TRBV12-4 to TRBJ1-5, with D possibly being TRBD1 (6 bases). This CDR3 comprises 14 residues. The V gene lost 3 bases and the J gene lost 7 bases, with 13 bases spanning the gap. The CDR3 protein is CASSFGYRAQPQHF. For the CDR3, the DNA is TGTGCCAGCAGTTTCGGGTACAGGGCCCAGCCCCAGCATTTT.

The V call is TRBV5-1, the J call TRBJ2-2; 7 bases align to TRBD2. The CDR3 spans 15 residues. The V gene end was trimmed by 7 bases and the J gene end by 3 bases; junction bases not matched to a gene: 9. Germline V CDR1 and CDR2: SGHRS, YFSETQ. This CDR3 is CASHPGGTDTGELFF. The CDR3 region has the DNA TGCGCCAGCCACCCCGGGGGGACCGACACCGGGGAGCTGTTTTTT.

The V and J genes are TRBV20-1 and TRBJ2-7; no firm D call. Germline lookup yields CDR1 DFQATT and CDR2 SNEGSKA (reference sequence). The length of the CDR3 is 12 residues. The CDR3: CSASGLTYEQYV. CDR3 nucleotide sequence: TGCAGCGCGTCTGGTCTCACCTACGAGCAGTACGTC.

This clonotype showed up many times. The V gene is TRBV6-1, the J gene TRBJ2-2, with D tentatively TRBD2 (5 bases). Trimming removed 7 bases at V and 1 base at J, with 13 bases between. Per the germline V gene, CDR1 is MNHNS and CDR2 is SASEGT. This CDR3 spans 15 amino acids. The CDR3 region has the DNA TGTGCCAGCACCCCCCCCGGGGTGAACACCGGGGAGCTGTTTTTT. It encodes CASTPPGVNTGELFF.

This clonotype has more than one count but fewer than ten. This sequence joins TRBV12-3 or TRBV12-4 and TRBJ1-2; a possible D gene is TRBD1 (6 bases). This CDR3 has 15 residues. Trimming took 5 bases from V and 2 from J, leaving 15 bases between them. CDR3: CASSKTGSQNYGYTF. CDR3 nucleotides: TGTGCCAGCAGTAAGACAGGATCTCAAAACTATGGCTACACCTTC.

This clonotype was observed a few times. The chain uses TRBV10-3 and TRBJ2-1, with a weak D call TRBD2 (6 bases). The ends were cut back, 7 bases at V and 7 bases at J, with 14 bases in the middle. Looked up from germline, CDR1 is ENHRY and CDR2 is SYGVKD. This CDR3 has 13 residues. CDR3 nucleotide sequence: TGTGCCATCACGCCTAGTAGCGGTAATGAGCAGTTCTTC. Translation: CAITPSSGNEQFF.

The table lists this clonotype with a few counts. The CDR3 sequence is CSAKGQGGNQPQHF. CDR3 coding DNA: TGCAGTGCCAAGGGACAGGGGGGCAATCAGCCCCAGCATTTT. This chain links TRBV20-1 with TRBJ1-5, with 11 positions matching TRBD1. Trimming removed 6 bases from V and 2 bases from J; junction bases left unmatched: 3. CDR3 length: 14 amino acids. Germline-derived CDR1 and CDR2 are DFQATT and SNEGSKA (reference sequence).

V is TRBV7-2 and J is TRBJ2-7; D might be TRBD2 (6 bases). Germline CDR1 and CDR2: SGHTA and FQGNSA. This CDR3 comprises 15 residues. V shed 1 base and J shed 3 bases, with 13 bases lying between them. The CDR3 sequence: CASSLGVLASYEQYF. CDR3 sequence (DNA): TGTGCCAGCAGCTTAGGGGTACTAGCTAGCTACGAGCAGTACTTC.

This clonotype showed up just a few times. The rearrangement uses TRBV7-9 and TRBJ2-1; 8 bases map to TRBD2. Germline V lookup: CDR1 SEHNR, CDR2 FQNEAQ (reference sequence). The CDR3 contains 15 residues. The V and J ends lost 5 bases and 0 bases, in that order; junction bases with no gene match: 3. CDR3 sequence (DNA): TGTGCCAGCAGCCGCGGGAGGTCCTCCTACAATGAGCAGTTCTTC. Its translation: CASSRGRSSYNEQFF. Filled out from reference TRBV7-9 and TRBJ2-1, the complete variable domain reads DTGVSQNPRHKITKRGQNVTFRCDPISEHNRLYWYRQTLGQGPEFLTYFQNEAQLEKSRLLSDRFSAERPKGSFSTLEIQRTEQGDSAMYLCASSRGRSSYNEQFFGPGTRLTVL.

The CDR3 bases are TGTGCCAGCAAAAACCCCACGGGGCGGGGGACGGATGAGCAGTTCTTC. Its translation: CASKNPTGRGTDEQFF. The V and J genes are TRBV2 and TRBJ2-1; 7 bases align to TRBD2. V lost 7 bases, J lost 8 bases, and 17 bases stayed unmatched. Germline CDR1 SNHLY, CDR2 FYNNEI. CDR3 length equals 16 residues.

This chain links TRBV6-6 with TRBJ2-2; 7 bases line up with TRBD1. Germline CDR1 reads MNHNY; CDR2 reads SVGAGI (reference sequence). The V gene end was trimmed by 6 bases and the J gene end by 4 bases; junction bases not matched to a gene: 2. This CDR3 contains 13 residues. CDR3 residues: CASRGTATGELFF. CDR3 DNA sequence: TGTGCCAGCAGGGGGACAGCCACCGGGGAGCTGTTTTTT.

This clonotype was detected ten times or more. The chain recombines TRBV7-2 with TRBJ2-7, with TRBD2 matching 8 bases. Germline V gene lookup returns CDR1 SGHTA and CDR2 FQGNSA. V trimming: 5 bases; J trimming: 5 bases; junction bases outside the gene matches: 8. This CDR3 has 14 residues. CDR3 nucleotide sequence: TGTGCCAGCAGCCCGGGACTAGTCTCTAACGAGCAGTACTTC. Protein: CASSPGLVSNEQYF.

The chain carries TRBV18 and TRBJ2-7; 8 bases are shared with TRBD2. V trimming: 4 bases; J trimming: 7 bases; junction bases outside the gene matches: 9. CDR3 length: 14 amino acids. The germline V gene has CDR1 KGHSH and CDR2 LQKENI. The CDR3 here is CASSLIGGDEEQYF. The CDR3 DNA sequence: TGTGCCAGCTCACTAATCGGGGGGGACGAGGAGCAGTACTTC. Combining the CDR3 with reference TRBV18 and TRBJ2-7 gives the whole variable domain NAGVMQNPRHLVRRRGQEARLRCSPMKGHSHVYWYRQLPEEGLKFMVYLQKENIIDESGMPKERFSAEFPKEGPSILRIQQVVRGDSAAYFCASSLIGGDEEQYFGPGTRLTVT.

This clonotype was counted between two and nine times. The gene calls are TRBV20-1 and TRBJ1-4, with D possibly being TRBD1 (5 bases). The length of the CDR3 is 14 residues. The germline CDR1 and CDR2 sequences are DFQATT and SNEGSKA (reference sequence). The V gene lost 6 bases and the J gene lost 0 bases, with 11 bases spanning the gap. CDR3 protein: CSAARGTTNEKLFF. The CDR3 DNA is TGCAGTGCGGCTCGGGGGACAACTAATGAAAAACTGTTTTTT.

The CDR3 is CAISEPSGSRYNEQFF. The CDR3 nucleotides read TGTGCCATCAGTGAGCCTAGCGGGAGTCGGTACAATGAGCAGTTCTTC. The V and J genes are TRBV10-3 and TRBJ2-1, with 10 bases that match TRBD2. This CDR3 is built from 16 residues. CDR1 is ENHRY, CDR2 SYGVKD, per germline. The trim removed 2 bases at V and 4 bases at J, leaving 5 bases unmatched.

The V gene is TRBV20-1, the J gene TRBJ2-7; D possibly corresponds to TRBD2 (6 bases). The V end was cut by 3 bases, the J end by 4 bases, with 10 bases between. The length of the CDR3 is 12 residues. Germline-derived CDR1 and CDR2 are DFQATT and SNEGSKA (reference sequence). The CDR3 spells CSASGLAYEQYF. In DNA form, the CDR3 reads TGCAGTGCTAGCGGGCTAGCGTACGAGCAGTACTTC.

The V and J genes are TRBV5-1 and TRBJ2-7; TRBD1 or TRBD2 may be the D gene (5 bases each). Germline loops: CDR1 SGHRS, CDR2 YFSETQ. The V end lost 0 bases, the J end lost 6 bases, and 7 bases lay between the germline ends. The CDR3 length is 12 residues. CDR3 in DNA: TGCGCCAGCAGCTTGGGAGGGGCCGAGCAGTACTTC. This codes for CASSLGGAEQYF.

V usage is TRBV20-1 and J usage is TRBJ2-7; unclear D gene. Trimming removed 0 bases at V and 2 bases at J, with 5 bases between. From germline, CDR1 is DFQATT and CDR2 SNEGSKA (reference sequence). This CDR3 is built from 12 residues. The CDR3 here is CSARDTPYEQYV. CDR3 coding DNA: TGCAGTGCTAGAGACACTCCCTACGAGCAGTACGTC.

This clonotype was detected only a few times. The chain links TRBV6-6 to TRBJ2-7; tentatively, D is TRBD1 or TRBD2 (6 bases each). V lost 2 bases and J 7 bases, leaving 12 bases between the germline ends. There are 13 residues in the CDR3. Germline V lookup: CDR1 MNHNY, CDR2 SVGAGI (reference sequence). In DNA, the CDR3 is TGTGCCAGCAGTTACCCCGGAGGGGGGGAGCAGTACTTC. This codes for CASSYPGGGEQYF.

This clonotype was recorded a few times. The chain carries TRBV10-3 and TRBJ2-1; D unclear. Trimming removed 6 bases from V and 8 bases from J, with 11 bases in between. The germline V gene encodes CDR1 ENHRY and CDR2 SYGVKD. The CDR3 has 12 amino acids. In DNA form, the CDR3 reads TGTGCCATCAGGGGGAATTCCGATGAGCAGTTCTTC. Translated: CAIRGNSDEQFF.

In this sample, this clonotype turned up a few times. J is TRBJ2-7 and V is TRBV12-3 or TRBV12-4; 10 bases fit TRBD1. Losses at the gene ends were 5 bases for V and 0 bases for J; bases not matched to a gene: 4. The CDR3 spans 15 residues. The CDR3 DNA is TGTGCCAGCAGTAAGGGACAGGGGAGCTCCTACGAGCAGTACTTC. Translation gives CASSKGQGSSYEQYF.